This TCR beta chain is from a study of T cell responses to AZD1222 COVID-19 vaccine. Germline V gene lookup returns CDR1 MNHNY and CDR2 SVGAGI (reference sequence). The V gene end was trimmed by 7 bases and the J gene end by 1 base; junction bases not matched to a gene: 7. This CDR3 spans 17 amino acids. Turning to this clone: Its target is not known.

Data came from immunoSEQ multiplex PCR; TCRdb stores just in-frame clones and leaves some out. The data contain 110,000 or so clones, roughly 86% of them singletons. Study-wide findings and caveats: CD4 TCRs associated with vaccination spanned spike, dominating at 160-218 and 743-854. Clonal diversity was possibly underestimated, and white British individuals and females predominated among donors.

The V and J genes are TRBV6-6 and TRBJ2-2, with 12 bases aligning to TRBD2. The sequence was obtained from an adult who received the AZD1222 COVID-19 vaccine. Sequenced here: peripheral blood, sampled 28 days after the second AZD1222 dose. The CDR3 DNA reads TGTGCCAGCACTCGACTAGCGGGGGTTAGGAACACCGGGGAGCTGTTTTTT. Translating gives CASTRLAGVRNTGELFF.